A selection of T cell receptor beta chains follows, all from one sample in a study of blood T cell repertoires in COVID-19. Using immunoSEQ multiplex PCR, the repertoire was profiled, and TCRdb retains in-frame clones only, with some absent. In the table there are over 200,000 clones, around nine tenths of which are singletons. Sequences were obtained from peripheral blood. These receptors were taken from a woman aged 60-75 years with acute or convalescent COVID-19. Each CDR3 is given with its conserved first and last residue. The D gene is left open where the match is weak. A row's size may be missing; if present it is once, few, many or a size class.

j_gene | abundance | d_gene | v_gene | CDR3nt | CDR3aa
TRBJ1-1 | - | TRBD1 | TRBV27 | TGTGCCAGCAGCCCGCAGGACAGGCTGAACACTGAAGCTTTCTTT | CASSPQDRLNTEAFF
TRBJ1-1 | - | - | TRBV19 | TGTGCCAGTAGTTTCCAACATGGCACTGAAGCTTTCTTT | CASSFQHGTEAFF
TRBJ1-1 | once | TRBD1 | TRBV6-4 | TGTGCCAGCAGTGTGGACAGGGGCACTGAAGCTTTCTTT | CASSVDRGTEAFF
TRBJ1-3 | once | - | TRBV7-8 | TGTGCCAGCAGCTTAGGAGATAACTCTGGAAACACCATATATTTT | CASSLGDNSGNTIYF
TRBJ1-1 | - | - | TRBV12-3/TRBV12-4 | TGTGCCAGCAAATTCGTAGAAAACACTGAAGCTTTCTTT | CASKFVENTEAFF
TRBJ2-3 | - | TRBD2 | TRBV14 | TGTGCCAGCAGCCAAGACAGGTTCCCGGGAGGTGGGCCAGATACGCAGTATTTT | CASSQDRFPGGGPDTQYF
TRBJ1-1 | - | - | TRBV7-6 | TGTGCCAGCAGCTTAGGACAGGCCTTGAACACTGAAGCTTTCTTT | CASSLGQALNTEAFF
TRBJ2-1 | - | TRBD2 | TRBV5-1 | TGCGCCAGCAGCCCGAGCGGGAGCGTCACCTACAATGAGCAGTTCTTC | CASSPSGSVTYNEQFF
TRBJ1-4 | - | - | TRBV11-3 | TGTGCCAGCAGGGAGAGCGGGGAAAAACTGTTTTTT | CASRESGEKLFF
TRBJ2-3 | - | TRBD2 | TRBV5-1 | TGCGCCAGCACCTTTGGCGGGGGGGGAGTAGATACGCAGTATTTT | CASTFGGGGVDTQYF
TRBJ1-4 | - | - | TRBV28 | TGTGCCAGCAGTTTAGGGCAGGGAAAGAGTGAAAAACTGTTTTTT | CASSLGQGKSEKLFF
TRBJ2-3 | - | - | TRBV1 | TGCACCAGCAGCCAATCTATCGGGTCTAGCACAGATACGCAGTATTTT | CTSSQSIGSSTDTQYF
TRBJ1-2 | - | TRBD1 | TRBV29-1 | TGCAGCGTTTTTACCGGGACAGGGTATGGCTACACCTTC | CSVFTGTGYGYTF
TRBJ2-1 | - | TRBD1 | TRBV18 | TGTGCCAGCTCGACCGGGACAGGGGTAATCAATGAGCAGTTCTTC | CASSTGTGVINEQFF
TRBJ1-5 | - | - | TRBV24-1 | TGTGCCACCAGTGATTTGCTTCCCCTATTAACACCTCACTATAGCAATCAGCCCCAGCATTTT | CATSDLLPLLTPHYSNQPQHF
TRBJ2-1 | few | TRBD2 | TRBV5-1 | TGCGCCAGCACCGGGGGTGGAGGACTAGCGGGGGAGCAGTTCTTC | CASTGGGGLAGEQFF
TRBJ2-2 | - | - | TRBV5-1 | TGCGCCAGCAGCTTGCTCACCGGGGAGCTGTTTTTT | CASSLLTGELFF
TRBJ1-5 | - | TRBD1 | TRBV7-8 | TGTGCCAGCAGCTTAGGGCAGGGGGCGAGCAATCAGCCCCAGCATTTT | CASSLGQGASNQPQHF
TRBJ1-1 | - | TRBD1 | TRBV5-5 | TGTGCCAGCAGCAACCAGACAGGGGGGAGCACTGAAGCTTTCTTT | CASSNQTGGSTEAFF
TRBJ1-5 | - | - | TRBV2 | TGTGCCAGCAGTGAAGTGGTCTCTAGTCAGCCCCAGCATTTT | CASSEVVSSQPQHF
TRBJ2-5 | - | - | TRBV19 | TGTGCCAGTAGCTCCGAGCGGAGTGGGACCCAGTACTTC | CASSSERSGTQYF
TRBJ2-7 | - | - | TRBV19 | TGTGCCAGTACCGGGGGACGGGGGAAACTCTACGAGCAGTACTTC | CASTGGRGKLYEQYF
TRBJ2-5 | - | TRBD1 | TRBV4-3 | TGCGCCAGCAGCCAAGAATTTGGCCAGGGGGCGCGGGAGACCCAGTACTTC | CASSQEFGQGARETQYF
TRBJ1-1 | - | - | TRBV6-5 | TGTGCCAGTGGGAGGAGGTCACCGAACACTGAAGCTTTCTTT | CASGRRSPNTEAFF
TRBJ2-2 | - | TRBD1 | TRBV3-1/TRBV3-2 | TGTGCCAGCAGCCGGGGACAGGTAAACACCGGGGAGCTGTTTTTT | CASSRGQVNTGELFF
TRBJ2-2 | - | TRBD2 | TRBV4-3 | TGCGCCAGCAGTATAGCGGGAGGAGGTACCGGGGAGCTGTTTTTT | CASSIAGGGTGELFF
TRBJ2-1 | - | - | TRBV18 | TGTGCCAGCTCTGGGGCCGGGCGGGGGCCTTCCTACAATGAGCAGTTCTTC | CASSGAGRGPSYNEQFF
TRBJ1-2 | - | - | TRBV5-1 | TGCGCCAGCAGCTTGTCTAGTGCCATCTATGGCTACACCTTC | CASSLSSAIYGYTF
TRBJ1-6 | - | - | TRBV6-5 | TGTGCCAGCAGTTACTCCGGAGGACGGAATTCACCCCTCCACTTT | CASSYSGGRNSPLHF
TRBJ2-5 | - | TRBD1 | TRBV7-6 | TGTGCCAGCAGCTTAGATCAGGGGGCTGGAGAGACCCAGTACTTC | CASSLDQGAGETQYF
TRBJ1-5 | - | TRBD1 | TRBV4-1 | TGCGCCAGCAGCCAAGGAGGGGGCTATAGCAATCAGCCCCAGCATTTT | CASSQGGGYSNQPQHF
TRBJ1-3 | - | - | TRBV15 | TGTGCCACCAGCAGAGGCGACCGGGACATCTCTGGAAACACCATATATTTT | CATSRGDRDISGNTIYF